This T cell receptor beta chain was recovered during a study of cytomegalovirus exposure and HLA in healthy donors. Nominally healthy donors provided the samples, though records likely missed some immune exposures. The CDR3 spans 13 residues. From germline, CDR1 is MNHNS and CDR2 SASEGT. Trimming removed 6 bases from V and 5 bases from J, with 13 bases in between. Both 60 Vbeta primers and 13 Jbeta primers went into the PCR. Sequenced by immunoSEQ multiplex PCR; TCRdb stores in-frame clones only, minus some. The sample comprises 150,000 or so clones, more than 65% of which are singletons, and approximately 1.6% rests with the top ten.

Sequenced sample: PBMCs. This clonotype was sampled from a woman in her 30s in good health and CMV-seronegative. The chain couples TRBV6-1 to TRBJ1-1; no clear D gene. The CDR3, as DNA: TGTGCCAGCAGCCCCCGGGGTTTAACTGAAGCTTTCTTT. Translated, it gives CASSPRGLTEAFF.